One T cell receptor beta chain is described in this entry. Clones were sequenced by immunoSEQ multiplex PCR, and TCRdb holds only the in-frame ones, with some missing. The sample contains 200,000 to 300,000 clones, about 85% of which appear only once. The data were taken from a study of blood T cell repertoires in COVID-19. V trimming: 4 bases; J trimming: 1 base; junction bases outside the gene matches: 3. Germline CDR1 is ENHRY and CDR2 is SYGVKD. The CDR3 has 15 amino acids. The rearrangement uses TRBV10-3 and TRBJ1-5; 8 bases map to TRBD1. Sequenced: peripheral blood. The receptor's source is a man aged 18-30 years with active or convalescent COVID-19. The CDR3 loop is CAISGTGGSNQPQHF. The CDR3 DNA reads as TGTGCCATCAGTGGTACAGGGGGAAGCAATCAGCCCCAGCATTTT.